The sequence of this TCR beta chain was determined in a study of blood T cell repertoires in COVID-19. Looking at the study overall: Whether acute or convalescent, the COVID-19 samples came from the United States, Italy and Spain. T cells, B-cell-depleted T cells, or PBMCs provided the cDNA or gDNA that served as material.

The CDR3 runs to 15 residues. CDR1 SGHTA and CDR2 FQGTGA come from the germline V gene. Trimming cost V 5 bases and J 4 bases; bases outside gene matches: 4. In the authors' methods: By means of reference gene primer amplification, nucleated cell counts were estimated. The assay was immunoSEQ multiplex PCR, and TCRdb's table has in-frame clones only and misses some. V and J calls and clone size are copied from that table; D and trimming were computed from the DNA. The repertoire includes around 700,000 clones, around 90% of them detected once, and roughly 0.25% sits in the top ten. The clonotype originates from a woman aged 18 to 35 with acute or convalescent COVID-19. The chain employs TRBV7-3 and TRBJ2-1; 11 nucleotides agree with TRBD2. Sequencing was done on a sample of peripheral blood. CDR3 sequence (DNA): TGTGCCAGCAGCCGCGGGACTAGCGGTTACAATGAGCAGTTCTTC. Translation: CASSRGTSGYNEQFF.